This T cell receptor (beta chain) was obtained from a study of blood T cell repertoires in COVID-19. The trim removed 4 bases at V and 8 bases at J, leaving 6 bases unmatched. From germline, CDR1 is KGHSH and CDR2 LQKENI. The CDR3 has 14 amino acids. Assay used: immunoSEQ multiplex PCR; TCRdb lists only in-frame clones, some missing. The sample carries about 35,000 clones, under 85% recorded once. The clonotype originates from a man older than 75 with acute or convalescent COVID-19. Specimen: peripheral blood. The chain is built from TRBV18 and TRBJ1-4; 8 bases agree with TRBD1. The CDR3 loop is CASSRGTGGEKLFF. CDR3 DNA sequence: TGTGCCAGCTCACGAGGGACAGGTGGAGAAAAACTGTTTTTT.